The 14 T cell receptor beta chains presented below share a single source sample, sequenced in a study of control samples from healthy donors and cancer patients (dated by TCRdb to about 2020). The protocol used for the library was the immunoSEQ multiplex PCR assay. TCRdb re-hosts the immuneACCESS table, in-frame sequences only. Its copies lack some clones; in the studies checked, an unresolved V gene accounts for under half of them, and the cause for the rest is not known. A total of 150,000 to 200,000 clones appear in this sample, 91% of them only once. The ten largest make up 1.5% of the sample. The sequenced sample was blood. The receptors stem from a woman aged 30 to 39 in good health.

This clone has just one count. The chain combines TRBV4-1 with TRBJ2-5, with D unresolved. The CDR3 extends over 16 amino acids. Trimming cost V 1 base and J 2 bases, with 14 bases left between them. Germline V lookup: CDR1 MGHRA, CDR2 YSYEKL. The CDR3 sequence is CASSQGASTPQETQYF. The CDR3 nucleotides read TGCGCCAGCAGCCAAGGAGCTAGTACACCACAAGAGACCCAGTACTTC.

The chain carries TRBV28 and TRBJ2-7, with TRBD2 matching over 10 bases. V lost 5 bases and J lost 7; bases outside the gene matches: 5. From germline, CDR1 is MDHEN and CDR2 SYDVKM. There are 13 residues in the CDR3. The CDR3 loop is CASSLAGEREQYF. CDR3 in DNA: TGTGCCAGCAGTCTAGCGGGAGAGAGGGAGCAGTACTTC.

The chain joins TRBV27 to TRBJ1-5; no clear D gene. This CDR3 spans 13 amino acids. With 6 bases removed from V and 0 bases from J, the gap between germline ends came to 6 bases. Looked up from germline, CDR1 is MNHEY and CDR2 is SMNVEV (reference sequence). This CDR3 reads CASSLHSNQPQHF. The CDR3 bases are TGTGCCAGCAGCCTACATAGCAATCAGCCCCAGCATTTT.

The rearrangement joins TRBV29-1 to TRBJ1-1; 8 positions agree with TRBD1. The length of the CDR3 is 14 residues. The germline CDR1 and CDR2 sequences are SQVTM and ANQGSEA. V was clipped by 3 bases and J by 0 bases; unmatched bases: 3. The CDR3 region is CSVDTGGVNTEAFF. The DNA of the CDR3 is TGCAGCGTTGACACAGGGGGGGTGAACACTGAAGCTTTCTTT.

The rearrangement links TRBV11-1 to TRBJ2-7; no firm D call. Trimming took 1 base from V and 1 from J, leaving 5 bases between them. The CDR3 runs to 13 residues. CDR1 and CDR2 from the germline V gene are SGHAT and FQDESV (reference sequence). Here the CDR3 reads CASSLGDSYEQYF. For the CDR3, the DNA is TGTGCCAGCAGCTTAGGGGATTCCTACGAGCAGTACTTC.

This chain uses TRBV19 with TRBJ1-5; D gene ambiguous. V lost 5 bases to trimming and J lost 4 bases, with 6 bases between them. This CDR3 has 12 residues. Looked up from germline, CDR1 is LNHDA and CDR2 is SQIVND (reference sequence). The CDR3 protein is CASSWLNQPQHF. The CDR3 nucleotides are TGTGCCAGTAGTTGGTTGAATCAGCCCCAGCATTTT.

V is TRBV5-4 and J is TRBJ2-5; TRBD1 aligns across 7 bases. CDR3 length equals 13 residues. Germline V gives CDR1 SGHNT, CDR2 YYREEE (reference sequence). The ends lost 4 bases at V and 2 bases at J; junction bases unmatched: 2. Here the CDR3 reads CASSRGQQETQYF. The CDR3 DNA sequence: TGTGCCAGCAGCCGGGGACAGCAAGAGACCCAGTACTTC.

The genes are TRBV5-4 and TRBJ1-1, with TRBD1 as a possible D gene (5 bases). Deletions cut 1 base from V and 7 bases from J, with 11 bases between. This CDR3 has 13 residues. Germline V gene sequence: CDR1 SGHNT, CDR2 YYREEE (reference sequence). The CDR3 sequence: CASSLQGVNEAFF. The CDR3 bases are TGTGCCAGCAGCTTGCAAGGGGTTAATGAAGCTTTCTTT.

The rearrangement uses TRBV20-1 and TRBJ1-1, with D tentatively TRBD1 (5 bases). CDR1 is DFQATT, CDR2 SNEGSKA, per germline (reference sequence). CDR3 size: 11 residues. Trimming left V 1 base short and J 7 bases short, with 7 bases between. In DNA, the CDR3 is TGCAGTGCTAGAGGGGGGGTTGAAGCTTTCTTT. Its protein product is CSARGGVEAFF.

The chain combines TRBV27 with TRBJ1-2, with D maybe TRBD1 (6 bases). This CDR3 contains 12 residues. Per the germline V gene, CDR1 is MNHEY and CDR2 is SMNVEV (reference sequence). The V end was cut by 4 bases, the J end by 3 bases, with 6 bases between. CDR3 region: CASSSGDYGYTF. DNA of the CDR3: TGTGCCAGCAGTTCAGGGGACTATGGCTACACCTTC.

This sequence joins TRBV28 and TRBJ1-4; D call uncertain. The CDR3 consists of 15 residues. Trimming shortened V by 3 bases and J by 0 bases, and 8 bases separated the two germline ends. Germline values: CDR1 MDHEN, CDR2 SYDVKM. CDR3 loop: CASSFRRATNEKLFF. The CDR3 nucleotides read TGTGCCAGCAGTTTCCGGAGGGCAACTAATGAAAAACTGTTTTTT.

The V gene is TRBV5-4, the J gene TRBJ2-5, with D possibly TRBD1 on 6 matching bases. The CDR3 covers 14 residues. The germline V gene encodes CDR1 SGHNT and CDR2 YYREEE (reference sequence). Trimming shortened V by 2 bases and J by 5 bases, and 13 bases separated the two germline ends. Here the CDR3 reads CASSLARGMETQYF. The CDR3 region has the DNA TGTGCCAGCAGCTTAGCCAGGGGAATGGAGACCCAGTACTTC.

The chain employs TRBV3-1 (or the pseudogene TRBV3-2) and TRBJ1-2, with TRBD1 as a possible D gene (5 bases). Germline loops: CDR1 LGHDT, CDR2 YNNKEL (reference sequence). The ends were cut back, 1 base at V and 8 bases at J, with 14 bases in the middle. The CDR3 extends over 14 amino acids. For the CDR3, the DNA is TGTGCCAGCAGCCAAGTCCAGGGAGAGTACGGCTACACCTTC. It yields the protein CASSQVQGEYGYTF.

The chain combines TRBV11-3 with TRBJ1-5; D is ambiguous. In germline, CDR1 is SGHNT, CDR2 YENEEA. The V end was cut by 4 bases, the J end by 0 bases, with 4 bases between. The CDR3 totals 13 residues. CDR3 in amino acids: CASSSSSNQPQHF. CDR3 DNA: TGTGCCAGCAGCTCCAGTAGCAATCAGCCCCAGCATTTT.